This is a list of T cell receptor beta chains from one sample in a study of cytomegalovirus exposure and HLA in healthy donors. Sequencing used immunoSEQ multiplex PCR; TCRdb keeps in-frame clones, though not all of them. The sample has fewer than 200,000 clones; approximately 80% are singletons. Input material: PBMCs. These receptors originate from a woman between 25 and 40 years old in good health and CMV-seropositive. The CDR3 runs from the conserved cysteine through the conserved F or W. D genes are given only for firm matches. Clone size, where shown, is once, few, many, or a class for clones that have expanded.

>TRBJ2-7|TRBV6-1|-|-
TGTGCCAGCAGTGAAACAGGATACTACGAGCAGTACTTC
CASSETGYYEQYF
>TRBJ1-1|TRBV7-8|-|-
TGTGCCAGCAGCTTACGCTATATGAACACTGAAGCTTTCTTT
CASSLRYMNTEAFF
>TRBJ2-7|TRBV18|-|-
TGTGCCAGCTCACCAAACCGCGACGAGCAGTACTTC
CASSPNRDEQYF
>TRBJ1-4|TRBV7-9|TRBD1|-
TGTTCCAGCAGCCGGGACAGGGGGAATGAAAAACTGTTTTTT
CSSSRDRGNEKLFF
>TRBJ1-2|TRBV13|TRBD1|-
TGTGCCAGCAGCCTTGGGACAGGGCCTAACTATGGCTACACCTTC
CASSLGTGPNYGYTF
>TRBJ1-1|TRBV9|TRBD1|-
TGTGCCAGCAGCGTAGGTACAGGGGGGGTGAGGGCCACTGAAGCTTTCTTT
CASSVGTGGVRATEAFF
>TRBJ1-6|TRBV7-2|TRBD1|-
TGTGCCAGCAGTTCGGACAGGGACGCCTATAATTCACCCCTCCACTTT
CASSSDRDAYNSPLHF
>TRBJ2-3|TRBV11-2|TRBD2|-
TGTGCCAGCAGCTTTGGACTAGCCACAGATACGCAGTATTTT
CASSFGLATDTQYF
>TRBJ1-5|TRBV6-6|TRBD1|-
TGTGCCAGCAGTAGACAGGGGCCTCAGGGCAATCAGCCCCAGCATTTT
CASSRQGPQGNQPQHF
>TRBJ2-7|TRBV6-1|TRBD1|-
TGTGCCAGCAGAGAACCGGGACAGGGGATCTTC
CASREPGQGIF
>TRBJ2-1|TRBV6-4|TRBD2|-
TGTGCCAGCAGTGAACTAGCGGGGGGGCTAGGGGAGCAGTTCTTC
CASSELAGGLGEQFF
>TRBJ2-1|TRBV5-4|TRBD2|once
TGTGCCAGCAGCCGACTAGCTCACACCTACAATGAGCAGTTCTTC
CASSRLAHTYNEQFF
>TRBJ1-4|TRBV27|-|-
TGTGCCAGCAGTTCGGCCTGGGGGGAGAATGAAAAACTGTTTTTT
CASSSAWGENEKLFF
>TRBJ1-4|TRBV9|-|-
TGTGCCAGCAGCGTAGCCCCGACTCAGTCTCTTGAAAAACTGTTTTTT
CASSVAPTQSLEKLFF
>TRBJ2-7|TRBV25-1|TRBD1|-
TGTGCCAGCAGTGCAACAGGGGTTTTCCCCTCCTACGAGCAGTACTTC
CASSATGVFPSYEQYF
>TRBJ2-2|TRBV9|TRBD2|-
TGTGCCAGCAGCGTAGGACTAGCGGGGGAATGGACCGGGGAGCTGTTTTTT
CASSVGLAGEWTGELFF
>TRBJ2-3|TRBV7-7|TRBD1|-
TGTGCCAGCAGCCAATGGACAGGGGACTTTACAGATACGCAGTATTTT
CASSQWTGDFTDTQYF
>TRBJ1-2|TRBV7-2|-|few
TGTGCCAGCAGCTCTCAAGCCCCCAGGCAAAGCTATGGCTACACCTTC
CASSSQAPRQSYGYTF
>TRBJ2-5|TRBV7-2|TRBD1|-
TGTGCCAGCAGCTTACAGGGGGTAGGAGAGACCCAGTACTTC
CASSLQGVGETQYF
>TRBJ2-3|TRBV10-3|-|-
TGTGCCATCAGTGAATCGAGGGCTAGCACAGATACGCAGTATTTT
CAISESRASTDTQYF
>TRBJ2-2|TRBV5-1|-|-
TGCGCCAGCAGCTACCCAACAACCGGGGAGCTGTTTTTT
CASSYPTTGELFF
>TRBJ1-4|TRBV7-9|TRBD1|-
TGTGCCAGCAGCGGAGGACAGGGCGATGAAAAACTGTTTTTT
CASSGGQGDEKLFF
>TRBJ1-1|TRBV6-6|-|-
TGTGCCAGCAGCTTTGAGCACACTGAAGCTTTCTTT
CASSFEHTEAFF
>TRBJ2-2|TRBV7-2|TRBD2|-
TGTGCCAGCAGCTTAGGAGGCGGGGGGGAAACCGGGGAGCTGTTTTTT
CASSLGGGGETGELFF
>TRBJ2-7|TRBV7-9|TRBD2|-
TGTTCCAGCAGCTTAGTCGGGGACTACCGGGGCTACGAGCAGTACTTC
CSSSLVGDYRGYEQYF
>TRBJ2-1|TRBV19|TRBD2|few
TGTGCCAGTAGTATAGCCGCGGGGGGGCTCAATGAGCAGTTCTTC
CASSIAAGGLNEQFF
>TRBJ1-2|TRBV14|TRBD1|-
TGTGCCAGCAGCCTCGGGACAGGGGATGGCTACACCTTC
CASSLGTGDGYTF
>TRBJ2-7|TRBV11-2|TRBD1|-
TGTGCCAGCAGCGTCCCGGCCGGGACAGGGATATACGAGCAGTACTTC
CASSVPAGTGIYEQYF
>TRBJ1-6|TRBV6-5|-|-
TGTGCCAGCAGTTTCCGCGTTAATATTTCACCCCTCCACTTT
CASSFRVNISPLHF
>TRBJ1-2|TRBV10-3|TRBD1|once
TGTGCCATCAGCGGACAGGGGGTATATGGCTACACCTTC
CAISGQGVYGYTF
>TRBJ1-5|TRBV19|-|-
TGTGCCAGTAGTATCCATCCCCTCGGAGGGAGCAATCAGCCCCAGCATTTT
CASSIHPLGGSNQPQHF
>TRBJ2-5|TRBV19|-|-
TGTGCCAGTAGTATTAACTATGGGGAGACCCAGTACTTC
CASSINYGETQYF
>TRBJ2-7|TRBV18|TRBD1|-
TGTGCCAGCTCAGAGTTCGACAGGGGCGAGCAGTACTTC
CASSEFDRGEQYF
>TRBJ1-6|TRBV11-3|TRBD1|-
TGTGCCAGCAGCGCCGGGACAGGGGGTTCACCCCTCCACTTT
CASSAGTGGSPLHF
>TRBJ1-1|TRBV11-2|-|few
TGTGCCAGCAGCTTAGTAGTCGGGAGCACTGAAGCTTTCTTT
CASSLVVGSTEAFF
>TRBJ1-1|TRBV11-3|-|few
TGTGCCAGCAGCCGGGGGGGTACTTACACTGAAGCTTTCTTT
CASSRGGTYTEAFF
>TRBJ1-1|TRBV5-1|-|few
TGCGCCAGCAGCTTGGTCGGGGTTGACACTGAAGCTTTCTTT
CASSLVGVDTEAFF
>TRBJ2-7|TRBV7-9|-|-
TGTGCCAGCAGCATCAGGCGAGACGGATCCTACGAGCAGTACTTC
CASSIRRDGSYEQYF
>TRBJ1-2|TRBV30|-|-
TGTGCCTGGATTTCCGGGATCCGCTATGGCTACACCTTC
CAWISGIRYGYTF
>TRBJ2-1|TRBV10-3|TRBD2|-
TGTGCCATACGGGGGGTTGGAGGCTCCTACAATGAGCAGTTCTTC
CAIRGVGGSYNEQFF
>TRBJ1-3|TRBV5-4|TRBD1|once
TGTGCCAGCAGCTTGTCACCGGGACAGGGAAACACCATATATTTT
CASSLSPGQGNTIYF
>TRBJ1-6|TRBV6-1|-|-
TGTGCCAGCACCGAGCGGCAGAACTATAATTCACCCCTCCACTTT
CASTERQNYNSPLHF
>TRBJ1-3|TRBV5-1|-|-
TGCGCCAGCAGCTTGGACAGTCAAGGAAACACCATATATTTT
CASSLDSQGNTIYF
>TRBJ2-3|TRBV4-3|-|-
TGCGCCAGCAGCCAAGAACTAGCCTTAGGCACAGATACGCAGTATTTT
CASSQELALGTDTQYF
>TRBJ2-1|TRBV9|-|-
TGTGCCAGCAGCGTAGAGGGGGGGCCTAACAATGAGCAGTTCTTC
CASSVEGGPNNEQFF
>TRBJ2-2|TRBV7-7|-|-
TGTGCCAGCCGAAGAAGCTCGAACACCGGGGAGCTGTTTTTT
CASRRSSNTGELFF